The present entry profiles one T cell receptor beta chain with its context. These data originate in a study of T cell changes during pregnancy in multiple sclerosis. Profiled with immunoSEQ multiplex PCR; TCRdb holds only in-frame clones, not every one. This sample has some 110,000 clones, with about 90% found just once. V dropped 3 bases and J dropped 5; count of bases not matched to a gene: 2. Germline CDR1 SGHTA, CDR2 FQGTGA. The CDR3 contains 13 residues. The sequencing here drew on peripheral blood, taken before pregnancy. The chain combines TRBV7-3 with TRBJ1-1; 8 nucleotides match TRBD1. This TCR derives from a female donor with multiple sclerosis, enrolled in a pregnancy study. The CDR3 DNA reads TGTGCCAGCAGCTTGGACAGGGATACTGAAGCTTTCTTT. This translates into CASSLDRDTEAFF.